Below are 19 T cell receptor beta chains sequenced from a single sample in a study of blood T cell repertoires in COVID-19. The method was immunoSEQ multiplex PCR; TCRdb's version includes in-frame clones alone and lacks a portion of them. The sample has tens of thousands of clones, around 90% seen once. What was sequenced was peripheral blood. The receptors derive from a man in his 70s with acute or convalescent COVID-19.

This chain joins TRBV27 and TRBJ2-7; D may be TRBD2 (5 bases). V was trimmed by 3 bases and J by 0 bases, leaving 9 bases between them. Germline V gives CDR1 MNHEY, CDR2 SMNVEV (reference sequence). The CDR3 extends over 14 amino acids. CDR3 nucleotides: TGTGCCAGCAGTTTGGTTCGGGGCTCCTACGAGCAGTACTTC. It encodes CASSLVRGSYEQYF.

This chain joins TRBV10-3 and TRBJ2-7; 10 bases match TRBD1. The V gene end was trimmed by 9 bases and the J gene end by 4 bases; junction bases not matched to a gene: 9. This CDR3 is 14 amino acids long. Germline loops: CDR1 ENHRY, CDR2 SYGVKD. The CDR3: CAIRRDRGLYEQYF. The CDR3 nucleotides read TGTGCCATTCGCCGGGACAGGGGTTTATACGAGCAGTACTTC.

This clone has only one observation. The rearrangement joins TRBV9 to TRBJ2-1; 12 bases line up with TRBD2. The CDR3 loop spans 17 amino acids. Germline V CDR1 and CDR2: SGDLS, YYNGEE. V trimming: 2 bases; J trimming: 3 bases; junction bases outside the gene matches: 6. CDR3 nucleotide sequence: TGTGCCAGCAGCGTTTCAGGACTAGCGGGATACTACAATGAGCAGTTCTTC. This translates into CASSVSGLAGYYNEQFF.

V gene TRBV6-5 combines with J gene TRBJ1-4; maybe TRBD1 (6 bases). Trimming cost V 6 bases and J 8 bases, with 13 bases left between them. Germline lookup yields CDR1 MNHEY and CDR2 SVGAGI. The CDR3 extends over 13 amino acids. The CDR3 spells CASSRGLGEKLFF. CDR3 nucleotides: TGTGCCAGCAGCAGGGGATTAGGCGAAAAACTGTTTTTT.

V is TRBV28 and J is TRBJ1-5; 7 positions agree with TRBD1. The CDR3 contains 12 residues. V shed 6 bases, J shed 8 bases, and the junction held 4 bases outside the gene matches. The germline CDR1 and CDR2 sequences are MDHEN and SYDVKM. For the CDR3, the DNA is TGTGCCAGCAGCCGAACAGGGGAGCCCCAGCATTTT. It codes for CASSRTGEPQHF.

The V call is TRBV3-1 (or the pseudogene TRBV3-2), the J call TRBJ1-3; possibly TRBD1 for D (6 bases). The CDR3 length is 14 residues. Trimming shortened V by 6 bases and J by 4 bases, and 13 bases separated the two germline ends. Germline V gene lookup returns CDR1 LGHDT and CDR2 YNNKEL (reference sequence). CDR3 nucleotide sequence: TGTGCCAGCAGTCAGCAGGGGTCAGGAAACACCATATATTTT. Amino acids: CASSQQGSGNTIYF.

The chain couples TRBV28 to TRBJ2-3; 10 bases fit TRBD2. The germline V gene encodes CDR1 MDHEN and CDR2 SYDVKM. The CDR3 spans 18 residues. After removal of 8 bases from V and 2 bases from J, the junction contained 16 bases not matched to a gene. CDR3 DNA sequence: TGTGCCAGCTGGTCACCGGGACTAGCGAAACCCAACACAGATACGCAGTATTTT. Protein: CASWSPGLAKPNTDTQYF.

The chain couples TRBV7-3 to TRBJ2-3; 7 bases agree with TRBD2. CDR1 SGHTA and CDR2 FQGTGA come from the germline V gene. CDR3 size: 15 residues. V shed 1 base, J shed 2 bases, and the junction held 3 bases outside the gene matches. The chain's CDR3 is CASSLMGDYTDTQYF. DNA for the CDR3: TGTGCCAGCAGCTTAATGGGGGACTACACAGATACGCAGTATTTT.

This chain links TRBV6-1 with TRBJ2-7; the D gene is possibly TRBD1 (6 bases). The CDR3 runs to 15 residues. Germline lookup yields CDR1 MNHNS and CDR2 SASEGT. The V and J ends lost 3 bases and 5 bases respectively, with 17 bases between them. The CDR3: CASSEGRGRRDEQYF. As DNA, the CDR3 is TGTGCCAGCAGTGAGGGCAGGGGACGACGGGACGAGCAGTACTTC.

The rearrangement joins TRBV18 to TRBJ1-3; no clear D gene. V dropped 0 bases and J dropped 3 bases, with 3 bases sitting between them. There are 13 residues in the CDR3. Looked up from germline, CDR1 is KGHSH and CDR2 is LQKENI. In nucleotides, the CDR3 is TGTGCCAGCTCACCACCCCTTGGAAACACCATATATTTT. Its translation is CASSPPLGNTIYF.

The CDR3: CASSQSDRENSPLHF. DNA of the CDR3: TGTGCCAGCAGTCAATCGGACAGGGAAAATTCACCCCTCCACTTT. This chain joins TRBV6-6 and TRBJ1-6; 8 bases line up with TRBD1. The CDR3 runs to 15 residues. Germline lookup yields CDR1 MNHNY and CDR2 SVGAGI (reference sequence). J lost 7 bases, V lost 5 bases, and 7 bases had no gene match.

The gene calls are TRBV28 and TRBJ2-7; TRBD1 might be the D (6 bases). CDR1 and CDR2 from the germline V gene are MDHEN and SYDVKM. Trimming took 2 bases from V and 1 from J, leaving 9 bases between them. The CDR3 is 14 amino acids. Written as DNA, the CDR3 is TGTGCCAGCAGTTTAACAGGGCGATCCTACGAGCAGTACTTC. Its protein is CASSLTGRSYEQYF.

The rearrangement uses TRBV5-1 and TRBJ2-1; D perhaps matches TRBD1 (7 bases). This CDR3 comprises 14 residues. V was trimmed by 1 base and J by 9 bases, leaving 14 bases between them. The germline CDR1 and CDR2 sequences are SGHRS and YFSETQ. The CDR3, as DNA: TGCGCCAGCAGCTTGATGGACAGGAGGGGTGAGCAGTTCTTC. Translation: CASSLMDRRGEQFF. Drawing the rest from reference TRBV5-1 and TRBJ2-1, the complete variable domain is KAGVTQTPRYLIKTRGQQVTLSCSPISGHRSVSWYQQTPGQGLQFLFEYFSETQRNKGNFPGRFSGRQFSNSRSEMNVSTLELGDSALYLCASSLMDRRGEQFFGPGTRLTVL.

The chain links TRBV19 to TRBJ1-5; 9 nucleotides agree with TRBD1. Germline CDR1 reads LNHDA; CDR2 reads SQIVND (reference sequence). CDR3 length: 15 amino acids. The junction had 3 bases not matched to a gene; V was cut back by 3 bases and J by 3 bases. Written as DNA, the CDR3 is TGTGCCAGTAGTATTCGACAGGGGGACAATCAGCCCCAGCATTTT. Translating it yields CASSIRQGDNQPQHF.

The chain employs TRBV4-1 and TRBJ1-5, with a possible D match to TRBD1 (6 bases). Deletions cut 0 bases from V and 1 base from J, with 10 bases between. Germline CDR1 is MGHRA and CDR2 is YSYEKL. The CDR3 consists of 16 residues. The CDR3 DNA sequence: TGCGCCAGCAGCCAAGAGAGGGGGGGCAGCAATCAGCCCCAGCATTTT. This translates into CASSQERGGSNQPQHF.

The chain combines TRBV10-3 with TRBJ1-3; tentatively, D is TRBD1 (6 bases). CDR3 size: 14 residues. V shed 6 bases and J shed 8 bases, with 17 bases lying between them. Germline V gene data show CDR1 as ENHRY and CDR2 as SYGVKD. CDR3 in amino acids: CAIRGGGTLDTIYF. The DNA of the CDR3 is TGTGCCATCAGGGGCGGGGGGACACTGGACACCATATATTTT.

The CDR3 here is CASIPGGNSGNTIYF. CDR3 DNA sequence: TGTGCCAGCATTCCCGGCGGAAACTCTGGAAACACCATATATTTT. The V gene is TRBV28, the J gene TRBJ1-3; D not resolved. Trimming stripped 7 bases from V and 0 bases from J, with 13 bases between. The germline V gene has CDR1 MDHEN and CDR2 SYDVKM. The length of the CDR3 is 15 residues. The full variable domain, in which reference TRBV28 and TRBJ1-3 provide the parts outside the CDR3, is DVKVTQSSRYLVKRTGEKVFLECVQDMDHENMFWYRQDPGLGLRLIYFSYDVKMKEKGDIPEGYSVSREKKERFSLILESASTNQTSMYLCASIPGGNSGNTIYFGEGSWLTVV.

This chain connects TRBV29-1 to TRBJ2-1; tentative D call: TRBD1 (5 bases). V was pared by 3 bases and J by 10 bases, with 13 bases between. CDR1 and CDR2 (germline): SQVTM, ANQGSEA. There are 12 residues in the CDR3. CDR3 sequence: CSVEDTVLEQFF. The CDR3 DNA sequence: TGCAGCGTTGAGGACACAGTATTGGAGCAGTTCTTC.

This rearrangement joins TRBV6-5 to TRBJ2-2, with 13 bases matching TRBD2. Germline values: CDR1 MNHEY, CDR2 SVGAGI. Unmatched junction bases numbered 1, after V lost 2 bases and J lost 4 bases. The length of the CDR3 is 16 residues. CDR3: CASSYRLAGGTGELFF. As DNA, the CDR3 is TGTGCCAGCAGTTACCGACTAGCGGGAGGCACCGGGGAGCTGTTTTTT.